A single sample is the source of the 8 T cell receptor beta chains below, sequenced in a study of blood T cell repertoires in COVID-19 (dated by TCRdb to the early 2020s). Libraries were built with the immunoSEQ multiplex PCR assay. This immuneACCESS table, as held by TCRdb, lists in-frame sequences with V and J called but not all clones. Of the missing ones, under half trace to an unresolved V gene in checked studies; the others have no known cause. This sample holds about 61,000 clones; roughly 86% were observed only once. Roughly a fifth of the sample rests with the top ten. Sequenced material: peripheral blood. These receptors were obtained from a woman between 50 and 59 years old with active or convalescent COVID-19.

V gene TRBV6-2 or TRBV6-3 combines with J gene TRBJ2-5; tentatively, D is TRBD2 (8 bases). This CDR3 spans 20 amino acids. The ends were cut back, 0 bases at V and 1 base at J, with 24 bases in the middle. Germline assignment: CDR1 MNHEY and CDR2 SVGEGT. The CDR3 loop reads CASSYSHRGSPTSVQETQYF. The CDR3 DNA reads as TGTGCCAGCAGTTACTCTCACAGGGGTTCACCGACTAGCGTCCAAGAGACCCAGTACTTC.

In this sample, this clone turned up a few times. The chain carries TRBV6-6 and TRBJ2-3, with TRBD1 matching over 9 bases. The CDR3 contains 15 residues. The J segment lost 5 bases and the V segment lost 4 bases, leaving 7 bases of the junction unmatched. In germline, CDR1 is MNHNY, CDR2 SVGAGI (reference sequence). The CDR3 sequence: CASSSRTGVEDTQYF. The CDR3, as DNA: TGTGCCAGCAGTTCTAGGACAGGGGTGGAAGATACGCAGTATTTT.

The chain couples TRBV4-2 to TRBJ2-1, with 9 positions matching TRBD2. V lost 1 base and J lost 8; bases outside the gene matches: 9. CDR3 length: 16 residues. From germline, CDR1 is LGHNA and CDR2 YNFKEQ. CDR3: CASSQVASGARDEQFF. DNA for the CDR3: TGTGCCAGCAGCCAAGTGGCTAGCGGGGCCCGGGATGAGCAGTTCTTC.

This clone has just a few counts. The chain links TRBV5-1 to TRBJ2-3; tentatively, D is TRBD1 (5 bases). The CDR3 totals 15 residues. V gave up 0 bases and J gave up 5 bases, with 13 bases separating them. Germline values: CDR1 SGHRS, CDR2 YFSETQ. The DNA for the CDR3 is TGCGCCAGCAGCTTGGAAGGCGGTAGGGGAGATACGCAGTATTTT. Translating gives CASSLEGGRGDTQYF.

This chain joins TRBV3-1 (or the pseudogene TRBV3-2) and TRBJ2-7; D gene uncertain. The V gene's germline CDR1 is LGHDT and CDR2 YNNKEL (reference sequence). The CDR3 contains 14 residues. Trimming shortened V by 0 bases and J by 8 bases, and 14 bases separated the two germline ends. The CDR3: CASSQDFRPTKQYF. CDR3 coding DNA: TGTGCCAGCAGCCAAGATTTTCGCCCTACGAAGCAGTACTTC.

This clone was picked up one time. V is TRBV10-1 and J is TRBJ1-2; 11 nucleotides align to TRBD1. CDR1 WNHNN and CDR2 SYGVQD come from the germline V gene (reference sequence). CDR3 length: 15 residues. The junction had 7 bases not matched to a gene; V was cut back by 5 bases and J by 5 bases. Here the CDR3 DNA reads TGCGCCAGCAGTCCCGGACAGGGGGCTGGGTATGGCTACACCTTC. Protein product: CASSPGQGAGYGYTF.

This chain connects TRBV2 to TRBJ1-5; 7 positions agree with TRBD1. This CDR3 spans 14 amino acids. Trimming took 10 bases from V and 3 from J; bases not matched to a gene: 9. Germline V gene data show CDR1 as SNHLY and CDR2 as FYNNEI. CDR3 in DNA: TGTGCCACCCACAGGGACAGCAACAATCAGCCCCAGCATTTT. Protein sequence: CATHRDSNNQPQHF.

V gene TRBV5-8 combines with J gene TRBJ1-1, with 12 bases lining up with TRBD1. The germline V gene has CDR1 SGHTS and CDR2 YDEGEE. The CDR3 contains 19 residues. V gave up 2 bases and J gave up 4 bases; unmatched junction bases: 15. CDR3 region: CASSFSLRDRGRGFTEAFF. DNA for the CDR3: TGTGCCAGCAGCTTTAGTTTACGGGACAGGGGGCGCGGGTTCACTGAAGCTTTCTTT.